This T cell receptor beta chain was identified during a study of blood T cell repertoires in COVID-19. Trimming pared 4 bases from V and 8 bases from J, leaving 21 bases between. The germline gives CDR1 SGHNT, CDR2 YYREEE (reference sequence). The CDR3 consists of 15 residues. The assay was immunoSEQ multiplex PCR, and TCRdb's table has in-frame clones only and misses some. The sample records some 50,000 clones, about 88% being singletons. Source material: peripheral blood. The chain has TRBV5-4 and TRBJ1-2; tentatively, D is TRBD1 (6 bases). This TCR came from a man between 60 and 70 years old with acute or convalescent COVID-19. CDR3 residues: CASSLRAQGNLGYTF. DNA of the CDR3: TGTGCCAGCAGCCTAAGGGCGCAGGGGAATTTGGGCTACACCTTC.